Listed here is a single T cell receptor beta chain. This sample stems from a study of CD4+ T cells in melanoma. Clones were read by immunoSEQ multiplex PCR, and TCRdb kept only the in-frame ones, dropping some. Of fewer than 55,000 clones in the sample, 89% were seen once. CDR1 and CDR2 from the germline V gene are LNHDA and SQIVND (reference sequence). The CDR3 consists of 13 residues. V was pared by 11 bases and J by 0 bases, with 6 bases of the junction left unmatched. Sequencing input: peripheral blood. The rearrangement links TRBV19 to TRBJ2-7; TRBD2 matches 8 bases. The clonotype was recovered from a human donor with melanoma. Written as DNA, the CDR3 is TGTGCCGTAGCGCGGGGGGCCTCCTACGAGCAGTACTTC. Translation gives CAVARGASYEQYF.